Listed below are T cell receptor beta chains from one sample, sequenced in a study of PD-L1 blockade in urothelial cancer. Profiling relied on immunoSEQ multiplex PCR, and the TCRdb table lists in-frame clones only, not all of them. The sample shows some 42,000 clones, 81% of them seen only once. Specimen: PBMCs, collected around atezolizumab (anti-PD-L1) treatment. The receptors were sampled from a man between 65 and 85 years old with urothelial cancer. Each CDR3 is given without its conserved first and last residue.

j_gene	v_gene	CDR3aa
TRBJ2-7	TRBV2	ASTGGLSGPSEQY
TRBJ2-7	TRBV7-9	ASSRGGIDYEQY
TRBJ2-7	TRBV27	ASSLLRASGNYEQY
TRBJ1-2	TRBV5-1	ASKTNLGGDYGYT
TRBJ1-2	TRBV28	ASSLTGGGYGYT
TRBJ2-7	TRBV4-1	ASSQDLRTGVPPHYEQY
TRBJ2-7	TRBV7-2	ASRVDRSAYEQY
TRBJ2-7	TRBV2	AGKDRDAYEQY
TRBJ1-1	TRBV19	ASGWLPGQGATEAF
TRBJ2-1	TRBV27	ASRGGGWGEQF
TRBJ2-7	TRBV7-9	ASSPAAADEQY
TRBJ2-3	TRBV5-5	ASSLGRGTATDTQY
TRBJ1-3	TRBV9	ASSAPLHGSGNTIY
TRBJ2-2	TRBV27	ASSPHAGGTGELF
TRBJ2-2	TRBV4-2	ASSSDTGELF
TRBJ1-1	TRBV5-5	ASSFTTDNTEAF
TRBJ2-7	TRBV4-1	ASSQDVAREQY
TRBJ2-7	TRBV6-5	ASSRQGVNPPEY
TRBJ1-1	TRBV12-5	ASGGGINTEAF
TRBJ1-2	TRBV30	AWTLGWGGGYT
TRBJ1-2	TRBV28	ASRYDRVNGYT
TRBJ2-7	TRBV19	ASRQRGPSSGLSYEQY
TRBJ2-1	TRBV9	ASSYGLAAYNEQF
TRBJ2-7	TRBV19	ASRPRSSYEQY
TRBJ1-2	TRBV27	ASGSLQGRTSYGYT
TRBJ1-3	TRBV5-1	ASSWGTGLSGNTIY
TRBJ2-7	TRBV7-9	ASSLYLGQSYEQY
TRBJ2-7	TRBV2	ASSGQNEQY
TRBJ1-4	TRBV9	ASSRRLGGNEKLF
TRBJ2-2	TRBV14	ASSPLAGGPDGELF
TRBJ1-2	TRBV5-4	ASSPGQGTSTYGYT
TRBJ1-1	TRBV28	ASHTKGTAEAF
TRBJ1-3	TRBV5-4	ASSLEHSGNTIY
TRBJ1-1	TRBV7-9	ASSLGFWEGLDTEAF
TRBJ2-1	TRBV2	ASSEGLAGYNEQF